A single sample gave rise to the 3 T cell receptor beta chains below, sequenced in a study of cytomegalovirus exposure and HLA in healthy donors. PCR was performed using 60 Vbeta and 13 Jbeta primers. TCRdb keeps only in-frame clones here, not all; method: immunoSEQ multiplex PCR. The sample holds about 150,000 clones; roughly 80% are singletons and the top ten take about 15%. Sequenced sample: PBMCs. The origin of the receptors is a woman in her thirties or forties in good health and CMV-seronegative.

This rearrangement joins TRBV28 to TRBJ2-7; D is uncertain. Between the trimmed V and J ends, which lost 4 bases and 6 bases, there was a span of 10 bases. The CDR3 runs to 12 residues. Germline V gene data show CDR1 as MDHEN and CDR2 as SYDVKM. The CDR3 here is CASSYKLSEQYF. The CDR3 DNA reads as TGTGCCAGCAGTTACAAGTTAAGCGAGCAGTACTTC.

As DNA, the CDR3 is TGCAGCGTGAAAAGAGCGTCGGATGGCTACACCTTC. This translates into CSVKRASDGYTF. V gene TRBV29-1 combines with J gene TRBJ1-2; D gene ambiguous. CDR1 and CDR2 (germline): SQVTM, ANQGSEA. CDR3 length: 12 residues. V dropped 6 bases and J dropped 6 bases, with 14 bases sitting between them. The complete variable domain, with remaining parts taken from reference TRBV29-1 and TRBJ1-2, reads SAVISQKPSRDICQRGTSLTIQCQVDSQVTMMFWYRQQPGQSLTLIATANQGSEATYESGFVIDKFPISRPNLTFSTLTVSNMSPEDSSIYLCSVKRASDGYTFGSGTRLTVV.

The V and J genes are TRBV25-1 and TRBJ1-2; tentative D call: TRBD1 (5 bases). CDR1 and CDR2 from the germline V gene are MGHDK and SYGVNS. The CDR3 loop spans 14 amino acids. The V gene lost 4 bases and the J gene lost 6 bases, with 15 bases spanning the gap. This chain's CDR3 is CASSVPGLKDGYTF. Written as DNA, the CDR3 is TGTGCCAGCAGTGTGCCGGGACTGAAGGATGGCTACACCTTC.